Below, one TCR beta chain is given with its context. The sample originates from a study of blood T cell repertoires in COVID-19. As for the study in general: Samples of COVID-19 (acute and convalescent) were obtained from the United States, Italy and Spain.

From germline, CDR1 is LGHNA and CDR2 YNFKEQ. This CDR3 has 18 amino acids. V lost 3 bases to trimming and J lost 1 base; unmatched junction nucleotides: 10. Patients in Seattle were enrolled during active infection, then followed longitudinally. As processed by the authors: Estimates of nucleated cell counts were drawn from the amplification of reference gene primers. The protocol was immunoSEQ multiplex PCR, while the TCRdb copy is restricted to in-frame clones and leaves out a portion. V and J calls and clone size come straight from that table; D and trimming were deduced from the DNA. The repertoire holds about 300,000 clones, with roughly 80% as singletons.

Sequences were obtained from peripheral blood. The receptor was isolated from a human donor with COVID-19, enrolled during active disease. The donor label of this sample is uncertain. V usage is TRBV4-2 and J usage is TRBJ2-2, with TRBD2 matching over 8 bases. The CDR3 spells CASSHSPGRARNTGELFF. CDR3 DNA: TGTGCCAGCAGCCATTCCCCCGGGAGGGCGCGGAACACCGGGGAGCTGTTTTTT.